These T cell receptor beta chains were read from a single sample in a study of T cell responses to AZD1222 COVID-19 vaccine. Assay: immunoSEQ multiplex PCR; the TCRdb copy retains only in-frame clones and omits some. The data contain fewer than 120,000 clones, about 81% of them singletons. The source was peripheral blood, collected on day 0 of AZD1222 vaccination. Receptors originate from an adult in good health. Both conserved end residues are part of each CDR3. Each record gives: V gene, clone size, CDR3 protein. Only some rows state a clone size, as once, few, many or a class for expanded clones.

TRBV4-3 - CASSQDPAGGPSDTQYF
TRBV7-9 - CASSLQGGVSETQYF
TRBV7-2 few CASSLVADEKLFF
TRBV4-3 - CASSQVSGVNTEAFF
TRBV3-1/TRBV3-2 - CASSPLPGGAAKTQYF
TRBV18 - CASSPDSQETQYF
TRBV29-1 - CSVVGLLITEAFF
TRBV6-5 - CASSLYTGELFF
TRBV7-9 - CASNSGTGGLETQYF
TRBV6-6 once CASSPARNYGYTF
TRBV9 - CASSVVVSGANVLTF
TRBV9 - CASSTNSIQNNEQFF
TRBV20-1 - CSASRGRIMNTEAFF
TRBV3-1/TRBV3-2 - CASRRTSGHYNEQFF
TRBV18 few CASSQRSWTGFNQPQHF
TRBV9 - CASSPRGSGGLNTQYF
TRBV5-1 once CASSLGQGEIGYTF
TRBV7-2 - CASSPGHSDEAFF
TRBV7-2 - CASSLNPEGNTIYF
TRBV11-1 - CASSLGQVNTEAFF
TRBV7-3 once CASSLGPSNSPLHF
TRBV11-3 - CASSSDRGYGYTF
TRBV5-1 few CASSRTPGVSTEAFF
TRBV10-3 - CAISDNGMHSNYGYTF
TRBV9 - CASQTGDYTGELFF
TRBV6-2/TRBV6-3 - CASSFWRSYNEQFF
TRBV12-3/TRBV12-4 - CASSSVRYEQYF
TRBV7-2 - CASSWDSQRGNTEAFF
TRBV28 - CASSPPTGVYGYTF
TRBV6-6 - CASSPSNTGVEQYF
TRBV3-1/TRBV3-2 - CASSQDRGRTEAFF
TRBV18 - CASSPLGSDEQYF
TRBV14 - CASSQGSGTQYF
TRBV5-1 once CASSLSQVNTEAFF
TRBV5-6 - CASSFRDNYEQYF
TRBV27 - CASSLGTGPQHF
TRBV6-5 once CASSYRGYEQYF
TRBV7-9 - CASSLAGTSGSLAEQFF
TRBV19 - CASSFVGTGDTQYF
TRBV11-2 - CASSLEIALTYNEQFF
TRBV6-5 - CASSMSAYSYEQYF
TRBV5-1 - CASSLARDNEQFF
TRBV10-3 - CAISEGPLSNQPQHF
TRBV6-5 once CASSWGRARRNTEAFF
TRBV21-1 - CASSLYTGNTIYF
TRBV7-9 - CASSLTSGVSGNTIYF
TRBV7-2 - CASSLGAGRRETQYF
TRBV28 few CASLRTVPTEAFF
TRBV5-4 few CASSPGLAVDTGELFF
TRBV5-1 - CASSWGTASNQPQHF
TRBV7-9 - CASSQGDRGRSDTQYF
TRBV7-2 - CASSFRKTGVDGELFF
TRBV28 - CASSYFEGASSYGYTF
TRBV28 - CASSLYLSVPGGYTF
TRBV19 few CASSIQINSYEQYF
TRBV18 once CASSLGTGNTEAFF
TRBV12-3/TRBV12-4 once CASSLSSNYGYTF
TRBV11-3 - CASKIAYRDSNTEAFF
TRBV5-5 - CASSYSGRASDTQYF